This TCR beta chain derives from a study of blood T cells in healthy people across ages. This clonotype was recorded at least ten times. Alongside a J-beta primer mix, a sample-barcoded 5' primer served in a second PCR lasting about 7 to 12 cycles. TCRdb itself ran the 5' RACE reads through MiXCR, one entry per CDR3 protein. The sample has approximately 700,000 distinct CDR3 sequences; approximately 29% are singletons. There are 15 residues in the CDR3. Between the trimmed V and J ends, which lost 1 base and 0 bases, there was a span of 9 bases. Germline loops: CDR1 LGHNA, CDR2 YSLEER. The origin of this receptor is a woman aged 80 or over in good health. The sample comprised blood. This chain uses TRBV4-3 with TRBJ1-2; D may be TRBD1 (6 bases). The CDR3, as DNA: TGCGCCAGCAGCCAAGCGGGACAAACTAACTATGGCTACACCTTC. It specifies CASSQAGQTNYGYTF.